This T cell receptor beta chain was sequenced for a study of cytomegalovirus exposure and HLA in healthy donors (dated by TCRdb to about 2017). Background on the whole study: An earlier analysis of approximately 600 of the donors reported roughly 300 Gb of sequence data and 117 million unique TCR beta sequences from some 180 million T cells. Approximately 310 gigabases of sequencing data and approximately 80 million unique TCR sequences were included in an early release covering several hundred HLA-typed donors. Among the roughly 380 genotyped donors, around 81% belonged to the genetic ancestry cluster associated with self-reported Caucasian donors. The aim of the study was to test whether cataloging public T cell receptors could identify signatures of past pathogen exposure. The study profiled the T cell repertoires of 500 to 800 subjects by immunosequencing and related them to cytomegalovirus serostatus. Besides the first cohort of around 700 subjects, a separate validation cohort made up of over 95 different subjects was used. High-throughput TCR immunosequencing, statistical association of individual TCRs with disease status, and machine learning were combined to predict cytomegalovirus infection status. A later analysis re-analyzed previously published TCR beta repertoires from about 730 donors and added high-resolution HLA genotyping to study TCR occurrence patterns. Rather than drawing on any new phenotypic data, the later analysis identified candidate immune exposures from TCR beta sequences and the way those sequences occurred across donors. In an earlier analysis of roughly 600 of the donors, high-throughput TCR beta sequencing was used to judge whether each TCR beta V gene segment behaved as functional or pseudogenic. Donor age, sex, ethnicity and CMV serostatus were compiled alongside the repertoire data. A later genetic analysis took genome-wide SNP genotypes for 398 of the 666 donors and used that subset as a discovery cohort. Every discovery cohort repertoire had been produced on one sequencing platform. HLA typing covered class I and class II loci at four-digit resolution. The number of typed donors differed by locus: about 629-640 for A, B, C, DRB1 and DQB1; 500 to 550 for DQA1; around 580 for DPA1; and 400 to 480 for DPB1. Because of strong linkage in the cohort, roughly five DR-DQ haplotypes were treated as single units for association and clustering. Among some 400 genotyped donors of the cohort, an average of around 250,000 unique TCR beta nucleotide sequences was sequenced per donor, of which approximately 19% were non-productive.

Libraries were prepared through the immunoSEQ multiplex PCR assay. For the multiplex PCR, a mixture combining 60 forward primers for TCR Vbeta segments and 13 reverse primers for TCR Jbeta segments was used. A multiplex PCR assay on genomic DNA amplified the CDR3 region of rearranged TCR beta genes. The Illumina HiSeq System was used to sequence the amplified TCR beta libraries as 87-base-pair reads. From the authors' description of their analysis: In a later analysis, 70 million to 95 million unique TCR beta chains were counted across the 500 to 850 repertoires, and roughly 10 million of these chains were shared by at least two donors. Raw reads were error-corrected and collapsed into unique sequences with a nearest-neighbor algorithm that merged closely related sequences to remove PCR and sequencing errors. CDR3 sequences were aligned to IMGT reference sequences to assign V, D and J gene segments. For a sequence to be retained, a match of at least six nucleotides was required to both a V gene segment and a J gene segment. A rearrangement was called productive if the CDR3 had no stop codons and remained in frame with V and J, and every other rearrangement was called non-productive. Following IMGT convention, CDR3 was defined as the stretch from the second conserved V-encoded cysteine to the conserved J-encoded phenylalanine. The earlier analysis of 500 to 600 of the donors excluded sequences that lacked an unambiguous match to a single V gene segment. In an earlier analysis of several hundred of the donors, V segments were called functional above 56.7% productive rearrangements and were called segregating when the between-donor standard deviation exceeded 5%. A statistical classification framework was built to diagnose cytomegalovirus status from the catalog of TCR beta chain sequences. V and J gene assignment, in a later analysis, came from comparing TCR nucleotide sequences with IMGT/GENE-DB human TR gene sequences. The TCRdist pipeline was used in a later analysis to assign CDR3 sequences and most-parsimonious VDJ recombination scenarios. In a later analysis, each TCR beta chain was defined by its CDR3 amino acid sequence together with its V-gene family, and reads without a unique V-gene family were excluded. In a later analysis, several hundred highly shared, low-generation-probability nucleotide sequences were removed to address suspected cross-contamination and a sequencing artifact. For each public chain, a later analysis derived a clonal expansion index from normalized ranks of inferred template counts within each repertoire. Generation probabilities in a later analysis came from a VDJ recombination model fitted to out-of-frame rearrangements, and those results were checked against IGoR. In a later analysis, hypergeometric tests were used to score TCR-TCR, TCR-HLA and TCR-CMV co-occurrence, with a repertoire-size bias correction applied to TCR pairs. To estimate false discovery rates, a later analysis permuted the HLA or CMV assignments 20 times. In a later analysis, co-occurring TCRs were grouped with DBSCAN, and TCRdist sequence similarity was added when clustering was performed within HLA-allele-positive subsets. Repertoires with fewer than 30,000 or more than 120,000 public chains, plus five repertoires with anomalous nucleotide sharing, were excluded from co-occurrence clustering. Not all clones reach the TCRdb copy of this immuneACCESS table, which keeps in-frame sequences only. Checked studies attribute under half of the gap to unresolved V genes and leave the rest unexplained. V, J and clone size reflect that table, while D and trimming were determined from the DNA. A total of about 120,000 clones appear in this sample, roughly 70% of them only once. The ten biggest clones cover about 8.6% of the sample.

This clone appeared a few times. This clone's antigen is unknown. No base-level quality is on record; no much larger clone is a single base apart. Overall results and qualifications from the work: In a later analysis, around 17,000 TCR beta sequences were associated with specific HLA alleles at a false discovery rate of 0.05. The 87-base-pair reads could not distinguish some IMGT-functional V segments, including TRBV6-2 and TRBV6-3, so those segments were excluded. A cluster of highly shared sequence variants was judged likely to be a technical artifact of the sequencing pipeline. In an earlier analysis of approximately 600 of the donors, most TCR beta V segments were observed in productive rearrangements about 90% or about 30% of the time, broadly matching IMGT annotations. Compared with equally common non-associated chains, HLA-associated TCR beta chains in a later analysis were more clonally expanded and had lower generation probabilities. A further reported finding was that TCR beta sequences accurately predicted the HLA-A and HLA-B alleles for most subjects in the first cohort. In a later genetic analysis, a missense DCLRE1C variant was associated with V-gene and J-gene trimming of TCR beta chains, and the association was replicated in an independent cohort. Most TCR sequences were observed very rarely across donors, whereas some public TCRs were present in many individuals. Cytomegalovirus status was reported to be diagnosed by the classifier with high specificity and sensitivity in both the original and validation cohorts. The study gave a list of under 200 TCR beta chains associated with cytomegalovirus. Most CMV-associated TCR beta chains appeared to be HLA-restricted in a later analysis, and the HLA associations seemed to be driven largely by CMV exposure. In a later genetic analysis, fewer N-insertions in productive TCRs were reported among donors in an Asian-associated ancestry cluster than the roughly 700-donor mean. For the cohort, immune exposure information was limited to CMV serostatus. Roughly uniform sequencing depth across donors was assumed in presence/absence analyses, although this assumption may not hold. Approximately 16 rarely observed V segments, including chromosome 9 orphons, were excluded from the earlier analysis of 550 to 700 of the donors because counts were too low. It was suggested by the authors that the approach could potentially be generalized to other disease states and immunological phenotypes. Because HLA typing was unavailable for some donors at each locus, only the typed subset was used in association tests. In a later analysis, TCR association rates were found to vary across HLA loci, with the most associated TCRs seen for DRB1 alleles and the fewest for HLA-C alleles. Linkage disequilibrium might explain the correlated functional status among segregating V segments, but an unknown experimental factor could not be excluded. When HLA alleles, especially DR and DQ, strongly co-occurred, TCR associations were difficult to assign to individual alleles. The cohort was sequenced for TCR beta chains only, and without alpha or paired-chain data the features that could be detected were limited. In a later analysis, several top co-occurrence clusters were reported to appear linked to parvovirus B19, influenza, CMV and Epstein-Barr virus. A few of the identified cytomegalovirus-associated TCR beta chains were confirmed in vitro to be specific for cytomegalovirus antigens.

As encoded in the germline V gene, CDR1 is MGHRA while CDR2 is YSYEKL. Ends trimmed: V by 1 base, J by 6 bases; bases unmatched to a gene: 7. The CDR3 numbers 17 residues from cysteine through phenylalanine. This entry keeps only the CDR3 DNA: 51 bases, framed from base 1. The cohort consisted of fewer than 700 healthy bone marrow donors. At the time of sampling, every cohort member was nominally healthy, though immune exposures that went unrecorded were likely present. The donor tested CMV seropositive and was one of the 289 seropositive cohort members. A peripheral blood sample was provided by each donor, and peripheral blood mononuclear cells were used for TCR beta sequencing. Genomic DNA was extracted from the blood cell samples with the Qiagen DNeasy Blood Extraction Kit.

This clonotype was obtained from a man aged 18-30 years in good health and CMV-seropositive. The chain links TRBV4-1 with TRBJ2-2; 11 of the junction bases match TRBD2. Sequencing was performed on PBMCs. The DNA reads as follows: TGCGCCAGCAGCCAAGTTCCCCGGACTAGCGGGTCCGGGGAGCTGTTTTTT. It codes for CASSQVPRTSGSGELFF.